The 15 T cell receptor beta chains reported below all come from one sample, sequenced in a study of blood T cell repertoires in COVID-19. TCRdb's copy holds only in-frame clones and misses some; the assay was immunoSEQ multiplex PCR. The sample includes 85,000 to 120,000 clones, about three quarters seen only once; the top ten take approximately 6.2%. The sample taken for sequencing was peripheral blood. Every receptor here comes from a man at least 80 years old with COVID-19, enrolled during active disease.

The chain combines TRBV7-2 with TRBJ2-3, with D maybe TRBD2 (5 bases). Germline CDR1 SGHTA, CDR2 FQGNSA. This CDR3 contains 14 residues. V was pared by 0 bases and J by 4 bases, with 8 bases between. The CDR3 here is CASSLAGVADTQYF. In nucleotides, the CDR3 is TGTGCCAGCAGCTTAGCGGGAGTGGCAGATACGCAGTATTTT.

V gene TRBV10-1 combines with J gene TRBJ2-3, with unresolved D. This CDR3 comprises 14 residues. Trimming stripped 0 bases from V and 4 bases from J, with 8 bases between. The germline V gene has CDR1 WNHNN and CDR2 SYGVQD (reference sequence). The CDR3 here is CASSESASADTQYF. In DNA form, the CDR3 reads TGCGCCAGCAGTGAGTCAGCCTCTGCAGATACGCAGTATTTT.

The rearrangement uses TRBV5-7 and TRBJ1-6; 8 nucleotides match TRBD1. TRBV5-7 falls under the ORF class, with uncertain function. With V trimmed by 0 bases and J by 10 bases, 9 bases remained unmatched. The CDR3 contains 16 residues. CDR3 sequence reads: CASSLEWTGRESPLHF. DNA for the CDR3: TGTGCCAGCAGCTTGGAATGGACAGGGAGGGAGTCACCCCTCCACTTT.

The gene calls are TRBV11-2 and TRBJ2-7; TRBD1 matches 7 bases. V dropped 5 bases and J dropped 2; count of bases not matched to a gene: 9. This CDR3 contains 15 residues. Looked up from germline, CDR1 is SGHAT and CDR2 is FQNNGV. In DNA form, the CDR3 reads TGTGCCAGCAGCCTAACAAAAACAGGGGCCTACGAGCAGTACTTC. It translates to CASSLTKTGAYEQYF.

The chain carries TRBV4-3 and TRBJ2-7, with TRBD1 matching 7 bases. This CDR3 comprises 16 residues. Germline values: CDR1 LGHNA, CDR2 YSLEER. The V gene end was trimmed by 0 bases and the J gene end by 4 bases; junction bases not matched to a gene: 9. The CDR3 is CASSQDMGTEIYEQYF. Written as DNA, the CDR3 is TGCGCCAGCAGCCAAGATATGGGGACAGAGATATACGAGCAGTACTTC.

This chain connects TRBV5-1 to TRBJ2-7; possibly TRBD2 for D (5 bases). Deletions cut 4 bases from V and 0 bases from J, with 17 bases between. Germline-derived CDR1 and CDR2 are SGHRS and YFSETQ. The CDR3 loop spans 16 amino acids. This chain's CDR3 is CASSPRWLGSSYEQYF. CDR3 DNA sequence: TGCGCCAGCAGCCCCCGGTGGTTGGGGAGCTCCTACGAGCAGTACTTC.

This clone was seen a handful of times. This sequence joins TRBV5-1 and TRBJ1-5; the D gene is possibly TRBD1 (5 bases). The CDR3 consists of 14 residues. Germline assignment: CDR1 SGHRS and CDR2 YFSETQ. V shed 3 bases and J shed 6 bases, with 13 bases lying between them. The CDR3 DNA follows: TGCGCCAGCAGCTCCGGAGGGGACGGTCAGCCCCAGCATTTT. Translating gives CASSSGGDGQPQHF.

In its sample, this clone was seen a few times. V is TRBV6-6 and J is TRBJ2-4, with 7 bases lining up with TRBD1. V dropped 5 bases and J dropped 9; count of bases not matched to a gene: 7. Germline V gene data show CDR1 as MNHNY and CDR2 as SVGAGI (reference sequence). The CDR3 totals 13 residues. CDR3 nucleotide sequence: TGTGCCAGCAGTAGGACAGGAGGCTCCATTCAGTACTTC. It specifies CASSRTGGSIQYF.

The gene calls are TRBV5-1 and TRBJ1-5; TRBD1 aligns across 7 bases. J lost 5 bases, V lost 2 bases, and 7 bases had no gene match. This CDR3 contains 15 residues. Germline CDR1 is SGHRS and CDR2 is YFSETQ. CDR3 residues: CASSFSGTVDQPQHF. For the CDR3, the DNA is TGCGCCAGCAGCTTCTCCGGGACAGTCGATCAGCCCCAGCATTTT.

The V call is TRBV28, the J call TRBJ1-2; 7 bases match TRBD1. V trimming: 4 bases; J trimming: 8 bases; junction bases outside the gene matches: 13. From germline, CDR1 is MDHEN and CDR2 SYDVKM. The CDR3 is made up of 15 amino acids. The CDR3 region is CASSSPTGKGEGYTF. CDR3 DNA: TGTGCCAGCAGTTCTCCGACAGGGAAGGGCGAGGGCTACACCTTC.

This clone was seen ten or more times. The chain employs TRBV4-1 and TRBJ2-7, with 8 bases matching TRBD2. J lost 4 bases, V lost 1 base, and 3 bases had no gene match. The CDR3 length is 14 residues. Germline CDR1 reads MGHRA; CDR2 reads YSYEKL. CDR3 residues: CASSQAAGEYEQYF. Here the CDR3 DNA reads TGCGCCAGCAGCCAAGCAGCGGGAGAATACGAGCAGTACTTC.

The CDR3 sequence: CASSEDRGVNQPQHF. CDR3 DNA: TGTGCCAGCAGCGAGGACAGGGGGGTCAATCAGCCCCAGCATTTT. The V and J genes are TRBV5-4 and TRBJ1-5; TRBD1 matches 10 bases. V shed 4 bases and J 3 bases; nucleotides not matched to a gene: 4. The germline V gene has CDR1 SGHNT and CDR2 YYREEE (reference sequence). The CDR3 totals 15 residues.

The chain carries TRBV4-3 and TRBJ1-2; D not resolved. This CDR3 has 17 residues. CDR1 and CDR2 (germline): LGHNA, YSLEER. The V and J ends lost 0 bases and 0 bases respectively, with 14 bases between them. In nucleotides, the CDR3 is TGCGCCAGCAGCCAAGATCCATGGGCCGCTCCTAACTATGGCTACACCTTC. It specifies CASSQDPWAAPNYGYTF.

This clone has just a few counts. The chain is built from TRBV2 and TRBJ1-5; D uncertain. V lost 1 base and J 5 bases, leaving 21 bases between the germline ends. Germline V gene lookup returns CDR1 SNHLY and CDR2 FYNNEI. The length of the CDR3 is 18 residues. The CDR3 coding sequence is TGTGCCAGCAGTGAAGTAGTCGTGAGGGTCGGGGAAGATCAGCCCCAGCATTTT. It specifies CASSEVVVRVGEDQPQHF.

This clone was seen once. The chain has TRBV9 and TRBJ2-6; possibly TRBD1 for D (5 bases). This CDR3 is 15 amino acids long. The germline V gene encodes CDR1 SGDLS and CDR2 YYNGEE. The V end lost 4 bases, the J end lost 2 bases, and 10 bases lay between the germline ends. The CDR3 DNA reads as TGTGCCAGCAGCATTACAGGTGCTGGGGCCAACGTCCTGACTTTC. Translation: CASSITGAGANVLTF.